What follows are 20 T cell receptor beta chains derived from one specimen sequenced in a study of blood T cell repertoires in COVID-19. Only in-frame clones appear in the TCRdb table, and some are missing; sequencing was by immunoSEQ multiplex PCR. This table holds some 170,000 clones, approximately 95% found once. The sample consisted of peripheral blood. The receptors stem from a woman between 55 and 75 years old with COVID-19, enrolled during active disease.

The rearrangement joins TRBV2 to TRBJ1-4; 8 bases line up with TRBD1. The CDR3 is made up of 16 amino acids. Germline CDR1 and CDR2: SNHLY and FYNNEI. The trim removed 5 bases at V and 5 bases at J, leaving 10 bases unmatched. CDR3 nucleotides: TGTGCCAGCAGTTTGGACAGGGAAGTGTCGAATGAAAAACTGTTTTTT. It translates to CASSLDREVSNEKLFF.

The rearrangement links TRBV27 to TRBJ2-2; D is unresolved. The CDR3 totals 14 residues. The germline gives CDR1 MNHEY, CDR2 SMNVEV (reference sequence). Trimming pared 2 bases from V and 1 base from J, leaving 5 bases between. The CDR3 DNA reads TGTGCCAGCAGTTTAAATCTGAACACCGGGGAGCTGTTTTTT. As protein: CASSLNLNTGELFF.

The chain employs TRBV7-3 and TRBJ1-2; 7 positions match TRBD1. CDR1 is SGHTA, CDR2 FQGTGA, per germline. The CDR3 is 12 amino acids. V lost 2 bases and J lost 13; bases outside the gene matches: 7. The CDR3 protein is CASSLQDRPLTF. The CDR3 DNA sequence: TGTGCCAGCAGCTTACAGGACAGGCCCCTCACCTTC.

This clone showed up just a few times. This rearrangement joins TRBV27 to TRBJ2-2; D is perhaps TRBD1 (6 bases). V lost 8 bases, J lost 6 bases, and 10 bases lay in between. Germline V lookup: CDR1 MNHEY, CDR2 SMNVEV (reference sequence). The CDR3 spans 12 residues. CDR3 sequence reads: CASGRGPGELFF. In DNA form, the CDR3 reads TGTGCCAGCGGCAGGGGTCCCGGGGAGCTGTTTTTT.

V and J are TRBV11-2 and TRBJ1-5, with 10 bases identical to TRBD1. This CDR3 has 17 residues. Germline CDR1 SGHAT, CDR2 FQNNGV. J was trimmed by 5 bases and V by 5 bases; bases with no gene match: 12. In DNA, the CDR3 is TGTGCCAGCAGCCGAGACAGGGGGCCGGGGAGTGATCAGCCCCAGCATTTT. As protein: CASSRDRGPGSDQPQHF.

The chain has TRBV4-2 and TRBJ2-7; 10 positions agree with TRBD2. Germline V gene lookup returns CDR1 LGHNA and CDR2 YNFKEQ. V shed 1 base, J shed 6 bases, and the junction held 3 bases outside the gene matches. This CDR3 spans 14 amino acids. Here the CDR3 DNA reads TGTGCCAGCAGCCAAGTTCCTAGCGGGGGCGAGCAGTACTTC. It translates to CASSQVPSGGEQYF.

The chain uses TRBV4-1 and TRBJ2-3, with 11 bases matching TRBD1. Germline CDR1 and CDR2: MGHRA and YSYEKL. The CDR3 is 16 amino acids. V shed 1 base and J 3 bases; nucleotides not matched to a gene: 3. The CDR3: CASSQVGQGATDTQYF. For the CDR3, the DNA is TGCGCCAGCAGCCAAGTTGGACAGGGGGCTACAGATACGCAGTATTTT.

V gene TRBV27 combines with J gene TRBJ2-3, with TRBD1 matching 7 bases. Trimming took 5 bases from V and 5 from J; bases not matched to a gene: 7. Germline CDR1 reads MNHEY; CDR2 reads SMNVEV (reference sequence). The CDR3 contains 14 residues. The CDR3 sequence: CASSLQGSKDTQYF. The CDR3, as DNA: TGTGCCAGCAGTCTACAGGGGAGTAAAGATACGCAGTATTTT.

This chain connects TRBV5-1 to TRBJ2-7; 8 nucleotides match TRBD1. The CDR3 runs to 15 residues. V was pared by 0 bases and J by 3 bases, with 5 bases of the junction left unmatched. Germline CDR1 SGHRS, CDR2 YFSETQ. Here the CDR3 DNA reads TGCGCCAGCAGCTTGGCCGGGACAGGAGACTACGAGCAGTACTTC. As protein: CASSLAGTGDYEQYF.

J is TRBJ2-7 and V is TRBV5-6; no reliable D call. CDR1 and CDR2 (germline): SGHDT, YYEEEE. CDR3 length: 13 amino acids. V lost 4 bases to trimming and J lost 7 bases, with 15 bases between them. CDR3 sequence reads: CASSRTALEEQYF. CDR3 coding DNA: TGTGCCAGCAGCCGCACCGCCCTGGAGGAGCAGTACTTC.

The V and J genes are TRBV3-1 (or the pseudogene TRBV3-2) and TRBJ1-2; weak D call: TRBD1 (6 bases). With 0 bases removed from V and 3 bases from J, the gap between germline ends came to 17 bases. The length of the CDR3 is 17 residues. The germline CDR1 and CDR2 sequences are LGHDT and YNNKEL (reference sequence). The CDR3 loop is CASSQEHTGTPYYGYTF. For the CDR3, the DNA is TGTGCCAGCAGCCAAGAACACACAGGGACGCCCTACTATGGCTACACCTTC.

A single count supports this clone. The chain has TRBV5-6 and TRBJ1-1, with D uncertain. This CDR3 is built from 14 residues. Looked up from germline, CDR1 is SGHDT and CDR2 is YYEEEE. Trimming took off 4 bases at V and 3 bases at J, with 13 bases between the two ends. In DNA, the CDR3 is TGTGCCAGCAGCCGTGAGGGAGCTGACACTGAAGCTTTCTTT. Amino acids: CASSREGADTEAFF. The whole variable domain, filled in from reference TRBV5-6 and TRBJ1-1, reads DAGVTQSPTHLIKTRGQQVTLRCSPKSGHDTVSWYQQALGQGPQFIFQYYEEEERQRGNFPDRFSGHQFPNYSSELNVNALLLGDSALYLCASSREGADTEAFFGQGTRLTVV.

This sequence joins TRBV6-2 or TRBV6-3 and TRBJ1-1; the match to TRBD1 covers 9 bases. This CDR3 comprises 15 residues. With V trimmed by 5 bases and J by 5 bases, 9 bases remained unmatched. Germline V CDR1 and CDR2: MNHEY, SVGEGT. The CDR3 is CASSPRDRVRTEAFF. CDR3 bases: TGTGCCAGCAGTCCACGGGACAGGGTTCGGACTGAAGCTTTCTTT.

This chain uses TRBV7-9 with TRBJ1-4; 10 nucleotides line up with TRBD1. This CDR3 has 14 residues. V shed 5 bases and J 7 bases; nucleotides not matched to a gene: 4. Germline CDR1 reads SEHNR; CDR2 reads FQNEAQ (reference sequence). The DNA of the CDR3 is TGTGCCAGCAGCCGGGACAGGGGTGTTGAAAAACTGTTTTTT. It encodes CASSRDRGVEKLFF.

This chain joins TRBV7-2 and TRBJ2-5; no definite D call. Trimming took off 5 bases at V and 1 base at J, with 14 bases between the two ends. Germline V CDR1 and CDR2: SGHTA, FQGNSA. The CDR3 covers 15 residues. Written as DNA, the CDR3 is TGTGCCAGCAGCCCACGCCGACAAGTCCAAGAGACCCAGTACTTC. The encoded protein is CASSPRRQVQETQYF.

The chain links TRBV5-1 to TRBJ2-1; TRBD2 aligns across 8 bases. J lost 4 bases, V lost 4 bases, and 10 bases had no gene match. The length of the CDR3 is 16 residues. Germline assignment: CDR1 SGHRS and CDR2 YFSETQ. The CDR3 reads CASSIGGGHRYNEQFF. The CDR3 nucleotides read TGCGCCAGCAGCATAGGCGGGGGGCACCGGTACAATGAGCAGTTCTTC. Full variable domain (missing parts from reference TRBV5-1 and TRBJ2-1): KAGVTQTPRYLIKTRGQQVTLSCSPISGHRSVSWYQQTPGQGLQFLFEYFSETQRNKGNFPGRFSGRQFSNSRSEMNVSTLELGDSALYLCASSIGGGHRYNEQFFGPGTRLTVL.

The chain has TRBV6-2 or TRBV6-3 and TRBJ2-7; D ambiguous. The CDR3 is 12 amino acids. Germline assignment: CDR1 MNHEY and CDR2 SVGEGT. The V and J ends lost 2 bases and 3 bases respectively, with 5 bases between them. CDR3: CASSYADYEQYF. The CDR3 nucleotides read TGTGCCAGCAGTTACGCGGACTACGAGCAGTACTTC.

As to this clone: The junction does not match germline at one end; this may be a read error. The J gene is TRBJ1-5, the V gene TRBV27, with TRBD1 identical over 8 bases. Germline V gives CDR1 MNHEY, CDR2 SMNVEV (reference sequence). The CDR3 runs 15 residues. The CDR3 spells CASRWAGGSSQPQHF. Written as DNA, the CDR3 is TGTGCCAGCAGATGGGCAGGGGGCAGCAGTCAGCCCCAGCATTTT.

This clone was detected once. The CDR3 reads CASSEWGRPEQYF. The CDR3 DNA sequence: TGTGCCAGCAGTGAATGGGGGAGGCCCGAGCAGTACTTC. V is TRBV25-1 and J is TRBJ2-7; the D gene is possibly TRBD2 (6 bases). Germline CDR1 and CDR2: MGHDK and SYGVNS. The CDR3 spans 13 residues. V lost 1 base and J 6 bases, leaving 10 bases between the germline ends.

This rearrangement joins TRBV9 to TRBJ1-6, with TRBD1 matching over 7 bases. The V and J ends lost 6 bases and 7 bases, in that order; junction bases with no gene match: 10. Germline values: CDR1 SGDLS, CDR2 YYNGEE. This CDR3 is built from 15 residues. The CDR3 coding sequence is TGTGCCAGCACCAAAATTCCAGGGGGGAATTCACCCCTCCACTTT. Its protein is CASTKIPGGNSPLHF.